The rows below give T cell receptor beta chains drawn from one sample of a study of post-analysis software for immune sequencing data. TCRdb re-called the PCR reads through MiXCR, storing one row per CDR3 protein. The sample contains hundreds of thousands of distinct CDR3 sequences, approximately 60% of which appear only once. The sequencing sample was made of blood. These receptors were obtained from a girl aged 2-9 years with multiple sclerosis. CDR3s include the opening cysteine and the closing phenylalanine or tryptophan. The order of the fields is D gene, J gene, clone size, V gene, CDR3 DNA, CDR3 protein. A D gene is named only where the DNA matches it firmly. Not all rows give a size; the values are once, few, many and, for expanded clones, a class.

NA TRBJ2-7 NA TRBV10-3 TGTGCCATCAGTGATGGGGCCTCCTACGAGCAGTACTTC CAISDGASYEQYF
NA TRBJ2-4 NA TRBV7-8 TGTGCCAGCAGCAGAACAGGGAAGAAGGCCAAAAACATTCAGTACTTC CASSRTGKKAKNIQYF
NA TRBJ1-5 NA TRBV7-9 TGTGCCAGCAGCTCAGGCTGGGCAGGCAATCAGCCCCAGCATTTT CASSSGWAGNQPQHF
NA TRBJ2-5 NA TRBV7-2 TGTGCCAGCAGCTTAGTTCGGAGTGAAGAGACCCAGTACTTC CASSLVRSEETQYF
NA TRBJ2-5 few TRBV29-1 TGCAGCGTTGAAACATTCCAAGAGACCCAGTACTTC CSVETFQETQYF
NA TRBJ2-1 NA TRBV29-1 TGCAGCGTGGGACCCCCGGGTGGGAATGAGCAGTTCTTC CSVGPPGGNEQFF
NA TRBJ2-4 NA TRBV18 TGTGCCAGCTCACCACCGCATGGGGCCAAAAACATTCAGTACTTC CASSPPHGAKNIQYF
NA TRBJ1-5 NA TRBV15 TGTGCCACCAGCAGAGAGGTCAGGGGTTCTAGCAATCAGCCCCAGCATTTT CATSREVRGSSNQPQHF
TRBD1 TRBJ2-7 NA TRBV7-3 TGTGCCAGCAGCTTACAGGGGGAGAGTATCTACGAGCAGTACTTC CASSLQGESIYEQYF
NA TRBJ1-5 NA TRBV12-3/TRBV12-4 TGTGCCAGCAGTTTTTTGCCCCAGCCCCAGCATTTT CASSFLPQPQHF
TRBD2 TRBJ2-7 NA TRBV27 TGTGCCAGCAGTAAAATAGCGGGGGCCTACGAGCAGTACTTC CASSKIAGAYEQYF
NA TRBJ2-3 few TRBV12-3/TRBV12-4 TGTGCCAGCAGCTATAGTGGACCTACGCAGTATTTT CASSYSGPTQYF
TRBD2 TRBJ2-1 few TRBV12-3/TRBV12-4 TGTGCCAGCAGTTCCACGGGAGGGCGGGGGAATGAGCAGTTCTTC CASSSTGGRGNEQFF
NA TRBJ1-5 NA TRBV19 TGTGCCAGTACCCCGGGCAGGAACAGCAATCAGCCCCAGCATTTT CASTPGRNSNQPQHF
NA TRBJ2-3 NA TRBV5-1 TGCGCCGGCAGCTTGGGGCAGTCTAGCACAGATACGCAGTATTTT CAGSLGQSSTDTQYF
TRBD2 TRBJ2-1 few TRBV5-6 TGTGCCAGTAGCGGGAGGGGTAGCTCCTACAATGAGCAGTTCTTC CASSGRGSSYNEQFF
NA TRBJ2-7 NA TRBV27 TGTGCCAGCAGTTTATTGGGAGACAGTATCTACGAGCAGTACTTC CASSLLGDSIYEQYF
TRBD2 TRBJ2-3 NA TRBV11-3 TGTGCCAGCAGCTTAGTTCGGGGGACTAGCGGAACTAGCACAGATACGCAGTATTTT CASSLVRGTSGTSTDTQYF
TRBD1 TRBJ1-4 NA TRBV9 TGTGCCAGCAGCGCCAGGGGGCTGGGTTTGGAAAAACTGTTTTTT CASSARGLGLEKLFF
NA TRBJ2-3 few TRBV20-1 TGCAGTGCTACTACACTAGCTCGGCAGTATTTT CSATTLARQYF
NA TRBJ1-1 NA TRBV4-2 TGTGCCAGCAGCCAAGAGCGGTTCAACACTGAAGCTTTCTTT CASSQERFNTEAFF
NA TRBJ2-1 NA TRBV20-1 TGCAGTGCTAGAGACCCTTCGGGAGCGGACTACAATGAGCAGTTCTTC CSARDPSGADYNEQFF
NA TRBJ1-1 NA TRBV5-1 TGCGCCAGCAGCTATTCGGTGGAAACTGAAGCTTTCTTT CASSYSVETEAFF
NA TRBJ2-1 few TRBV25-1 TGTGCCAGCAGTGACCCCGCCACCTACAATGAGCAGTTCTTC CASSDPATYNEQFF
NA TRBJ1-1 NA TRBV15 TGTGCCACTCAGGGGCGAGACACTGAAGCTTTCTTT CATQGRDTEAFF
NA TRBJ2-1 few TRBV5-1 TGCGCCAGCAGCACCGACGAAAGGGATCGGCAGTTCTTC CASSTDERDRQFF
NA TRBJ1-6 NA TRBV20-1 TGCAGTGCTACTGGGACGGCTAATTCACCCCTCCACTTT CSATGTANSPLHF
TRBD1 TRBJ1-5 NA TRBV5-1 TGCGCCAGCAGCCTACAGGGGGGCGATAGCAATCAGCCCCAGCATTTT CASSLQGGDSNQPQHF
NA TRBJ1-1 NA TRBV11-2 TGTGCCAGCAGCCCAGGGACGGGACCGAACACTGAAGCTTTCTTT CASSPGTGPNTEAFF